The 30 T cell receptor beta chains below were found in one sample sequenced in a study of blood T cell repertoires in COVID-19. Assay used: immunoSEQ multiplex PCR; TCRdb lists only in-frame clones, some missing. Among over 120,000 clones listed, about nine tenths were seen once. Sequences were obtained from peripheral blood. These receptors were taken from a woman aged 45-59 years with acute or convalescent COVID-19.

CDR3 residues: CASSDPGGSFYEQYF. CDR3 DNA sequence: TGTGCCAGCAGTGACCCAGGGGGCTCGTTCTACGAGCAGTACTTC. The chain joins TRBV2 to TRBJ2-7, with 8 bases that match TRBD1. J lost 3 bases, V lost 3 bases, and 7 bases had no gene match. The CDR3 spans 15 residues. In germline, CDR1 is SNHLY, CDR2 FYNNEI.

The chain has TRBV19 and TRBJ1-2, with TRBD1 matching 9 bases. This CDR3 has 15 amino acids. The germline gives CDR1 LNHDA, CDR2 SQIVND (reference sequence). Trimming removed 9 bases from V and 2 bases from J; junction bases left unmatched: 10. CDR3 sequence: CARKRTGEINYGYTF. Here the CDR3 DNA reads TGTGCCAGGAAACGGACAGGGGAAATAAACTATGGCTACACCTTC.

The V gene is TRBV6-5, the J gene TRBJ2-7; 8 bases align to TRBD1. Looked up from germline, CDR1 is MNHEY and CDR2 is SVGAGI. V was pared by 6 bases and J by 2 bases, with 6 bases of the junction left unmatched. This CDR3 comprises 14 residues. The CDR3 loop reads CASSPGQATYEQYF. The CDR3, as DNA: TGTGCCAGCAGCCCGGGACAGGCGACCTACGAGCAGTACTTC.

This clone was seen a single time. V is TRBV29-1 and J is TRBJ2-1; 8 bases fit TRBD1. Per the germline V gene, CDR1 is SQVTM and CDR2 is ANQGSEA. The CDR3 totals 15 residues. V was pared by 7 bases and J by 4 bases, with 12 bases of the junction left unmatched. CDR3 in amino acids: CSAPGQAKPYNEQFF. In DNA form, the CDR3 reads TGCAGCGCACCGGGACAGGCGAAGCCGTACAATGAGCAGTTCTTC.

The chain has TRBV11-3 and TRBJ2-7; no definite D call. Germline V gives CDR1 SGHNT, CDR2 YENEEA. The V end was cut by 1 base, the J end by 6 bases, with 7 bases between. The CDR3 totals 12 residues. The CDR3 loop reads CASSLGRSEQYF. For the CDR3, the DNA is TGTGCCAGCAGCTTAGGTCGGAGCGAGCAGTACTTC.

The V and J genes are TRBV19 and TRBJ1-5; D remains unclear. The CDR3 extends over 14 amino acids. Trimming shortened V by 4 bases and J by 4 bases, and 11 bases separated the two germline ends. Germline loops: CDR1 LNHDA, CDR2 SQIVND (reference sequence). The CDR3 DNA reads TGTGCCAGTAGTACTACCGGGGATAATCAGCCCCAGCATTTT. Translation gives CASSTTGDNQPQHF. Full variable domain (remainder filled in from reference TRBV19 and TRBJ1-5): DGGITQSPKYLFRKEGQNVTLSCEQNLNHDAMYWYRQDPGQGLRLIYYSQIVNDFQKGDIAEGYSVSREKKESFPLTVTSAQKNPTAFYLCASSTTGDNQPQHFGDGTRLSIL.

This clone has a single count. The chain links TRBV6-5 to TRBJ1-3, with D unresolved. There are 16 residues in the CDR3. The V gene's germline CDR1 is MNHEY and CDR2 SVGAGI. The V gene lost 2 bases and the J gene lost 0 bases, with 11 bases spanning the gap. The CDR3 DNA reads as TGTGCCAGCAGTTACCGAGACGGGAGCTCTGGAAACACCATATATTTT. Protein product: CASSYRDGSSGNTIYF.

The CDR3 is CASSVDSASSYEQYF. The CDR3, as DNA: TGTGCCAGCAGCGTAGATTCTGCCAGCTCCTACGAGCAGTACTTC. The chain links TRBV9 to TRBJ2-7; D gene unclear. Trimming cost V 0 bases and J 0 bases, with 10 bases left between them. There are 15 residues in the CDR3. The V gene's germline CDR1 is SGDLS and CDR2 YYNGEE.

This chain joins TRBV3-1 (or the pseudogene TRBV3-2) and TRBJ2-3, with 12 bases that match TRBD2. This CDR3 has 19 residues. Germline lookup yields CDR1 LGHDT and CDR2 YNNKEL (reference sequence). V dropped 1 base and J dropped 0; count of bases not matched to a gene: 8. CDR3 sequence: CASSQVRRLAGASTDTQYF. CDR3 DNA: TGTGCCAGCAGCCAAGTGAGGCGACTAGCGGGGGCCAGCACAGATACGCAGTATTTT.

CDR3 loop: CASSLGPLTGSSYEQYF. The CDR3 region has the DNA TGTGCCAGCAGCTTAGGTCCCCTGACAGGGAGCTCCTACGAGCAGTACTTC. V and J are TRBV13 and TRBJ2-7; 7 bases line up with TRBD1. Germline lookup yields CDR1 PRHDT and CDR2 FYEKMQ (reference sequence). The CDR3 runs 17 residues. V lost 0 bases and J lost 0; bases outside the gene matches: 8. Full variable domain (missing parts from reference TRBV13 and TRBJ2-7): AAGVIQSPRHLIKEKRETATLKCYPIPRHDTVYWYQQGPGQDPQFLISFYEKMQSDKGSIPDRFSAQQFSDYHSELNMSSLELGDSALYFCASSLGPLTGSSYEQYFGPGTRLTVT.

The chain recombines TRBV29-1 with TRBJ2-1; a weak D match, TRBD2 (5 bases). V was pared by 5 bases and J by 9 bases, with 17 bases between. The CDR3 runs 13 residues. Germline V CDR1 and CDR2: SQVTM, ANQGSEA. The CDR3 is CSVRASPEGEQFF. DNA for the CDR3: TGCAGCGTTCGTGCTAGTCCAGAGGGTGAGCAGTTCTTC.

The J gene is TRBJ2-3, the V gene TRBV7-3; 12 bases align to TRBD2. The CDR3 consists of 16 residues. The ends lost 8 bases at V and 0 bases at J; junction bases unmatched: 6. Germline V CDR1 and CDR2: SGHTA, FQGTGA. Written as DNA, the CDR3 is TGTGCCAGCGGAAGGCTAGCGGGGGGGAGCACAGATACGCAGTATTTT. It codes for CASGRLAGGSTDTQYF. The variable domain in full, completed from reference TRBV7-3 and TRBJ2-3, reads GAGVSQTPSNKVTEKGKYVELRCDPISGHTALYWYRQSLGQGPEFLIYFQGTGAADDSGLPNDRFFAVRPEGSVSTLKIQRTERGDSAVYLCASGRLAGGSTDTQYFGPGTRLTVL.

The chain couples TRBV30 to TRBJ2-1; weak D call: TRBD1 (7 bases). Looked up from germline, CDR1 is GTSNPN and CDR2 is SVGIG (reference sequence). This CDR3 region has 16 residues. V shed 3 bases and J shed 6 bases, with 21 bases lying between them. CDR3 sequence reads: CAWSADTGEVGNEQFF. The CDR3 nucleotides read TGTGCCTGGAGCGCCGATACAGGGGAGGTGGGCAATGAGCAGTTCTTC.

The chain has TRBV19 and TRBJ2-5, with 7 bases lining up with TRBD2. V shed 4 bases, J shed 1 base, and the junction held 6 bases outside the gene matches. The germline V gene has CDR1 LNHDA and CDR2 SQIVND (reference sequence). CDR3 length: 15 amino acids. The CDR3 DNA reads TGTGCCAGTAGTAGGGCAGGGAGGGTCCAAGAGACCCAGTACTTC. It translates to CASSRAGRVQETQYF. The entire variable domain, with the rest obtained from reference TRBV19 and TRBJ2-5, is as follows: DGGITQSPKYLFRKEGQNVTLSCEQNLNHDAMYWYRQDPGQGLRLIYYSQIVNDFQKGDIAEGYSVSREKKESFPLTVTSAQKNPTAFYLCASSRAGRVQETQYFGPGTRLLVL.

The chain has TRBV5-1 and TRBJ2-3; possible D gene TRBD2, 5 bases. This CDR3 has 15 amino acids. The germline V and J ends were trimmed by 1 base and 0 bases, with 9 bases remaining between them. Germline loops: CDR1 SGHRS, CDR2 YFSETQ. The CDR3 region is CASSLNLASTDTQYF. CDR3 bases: TGCGCCAGCAGCTTGAACCTAGCTAGCACAGATACGCAGTATTTT.

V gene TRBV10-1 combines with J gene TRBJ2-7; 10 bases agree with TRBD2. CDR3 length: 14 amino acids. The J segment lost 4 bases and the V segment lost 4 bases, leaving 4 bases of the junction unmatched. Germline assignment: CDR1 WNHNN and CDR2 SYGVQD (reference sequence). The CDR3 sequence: CASSVGTSEYEQYF. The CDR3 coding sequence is TGCGCCAGCAGTGTTGGGACTAGCGAGTACGAGCAGTACTTC.

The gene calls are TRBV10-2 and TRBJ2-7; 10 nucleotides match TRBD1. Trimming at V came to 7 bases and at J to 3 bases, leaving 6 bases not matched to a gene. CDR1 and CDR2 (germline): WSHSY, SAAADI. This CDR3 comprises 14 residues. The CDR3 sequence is CASTEGTGDYEQYF. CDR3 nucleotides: TGCGCCAGCACCGAAGGGACAGGGGACTACGAGCAGTACTTC.

CDR3 bases: TGTGCCAGTAGTACAGGACAGGGTAAGGGCTATGGCTACACCTTC. This gives the protein CASSTGQGKGYGYTF. J is TRBJ1-2 and V is TRBV19, with 8 positions matching TRBD1. This CDR3 region has 15 residues. The V gene's germline CDR1 is LNHDA and CDR2 SQIVND (reference sequence). V was clipped by 4 bases and J by 4 bases; unmatched bases: 8.

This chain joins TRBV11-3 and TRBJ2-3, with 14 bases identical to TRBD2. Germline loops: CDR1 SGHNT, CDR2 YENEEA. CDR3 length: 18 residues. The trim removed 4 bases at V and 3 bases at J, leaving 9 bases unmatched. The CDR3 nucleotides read TGTGCCAGCAGCTCCCTCGGACTAGCGGGGGGCGGGACAGATACGCAGTATTTT. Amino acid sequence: CASSSLGLAGGGTDTQYF.

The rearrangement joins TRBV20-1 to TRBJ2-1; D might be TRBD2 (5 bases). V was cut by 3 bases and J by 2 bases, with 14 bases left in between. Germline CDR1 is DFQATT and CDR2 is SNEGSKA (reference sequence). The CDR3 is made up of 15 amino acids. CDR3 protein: CSASKDFATYNEQFF. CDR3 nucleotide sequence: TGCAGTGCTAGTAAGGACTTTGCCACCTACAATGAGCAGTTCTTC.

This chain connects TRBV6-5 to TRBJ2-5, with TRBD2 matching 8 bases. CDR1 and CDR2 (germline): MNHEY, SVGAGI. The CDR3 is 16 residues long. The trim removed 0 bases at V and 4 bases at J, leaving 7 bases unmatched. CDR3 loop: CASSYSAPGGRETQYF. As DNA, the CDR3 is TGTGCCAGCAGTTACTCGGCCCCGGGGGGGCGAGAGACCCAGTACTTC.

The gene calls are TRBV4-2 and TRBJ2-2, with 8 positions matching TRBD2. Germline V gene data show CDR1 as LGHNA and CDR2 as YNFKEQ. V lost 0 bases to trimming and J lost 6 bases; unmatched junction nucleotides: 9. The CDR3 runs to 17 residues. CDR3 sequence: CASSQDRLANNAGELFF. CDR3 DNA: TGTGCCAGCAGCCAAGACAGACTAGCGAACAACGCCGGGGAGCTGTTTTTT.

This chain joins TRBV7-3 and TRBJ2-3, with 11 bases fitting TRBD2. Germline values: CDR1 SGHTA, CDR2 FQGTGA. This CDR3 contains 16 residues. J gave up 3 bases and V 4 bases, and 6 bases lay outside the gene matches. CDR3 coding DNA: TGTGCCAGCAGCTCACTAGCGGGGGAGGGGACAGATACGCAGTATTTT. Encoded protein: CASSSLAGEGTDTQYF.

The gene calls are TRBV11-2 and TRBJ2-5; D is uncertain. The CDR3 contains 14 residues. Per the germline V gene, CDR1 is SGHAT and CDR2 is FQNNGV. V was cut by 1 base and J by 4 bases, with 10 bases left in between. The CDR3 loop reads CASSLALGGETQYF. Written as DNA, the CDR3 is TGTGCCAGCAGCTTAGCGTTAGGCGGAGAGACCCAGTACTTC.

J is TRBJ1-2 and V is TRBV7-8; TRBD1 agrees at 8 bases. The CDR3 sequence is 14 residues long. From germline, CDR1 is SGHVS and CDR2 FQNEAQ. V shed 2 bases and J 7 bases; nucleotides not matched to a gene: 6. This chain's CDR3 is CASSLTDRAGGYTF. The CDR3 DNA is TGTGCCAGCAGCTTAACGGACAGGGCTGGTGGCTACACCTTC.

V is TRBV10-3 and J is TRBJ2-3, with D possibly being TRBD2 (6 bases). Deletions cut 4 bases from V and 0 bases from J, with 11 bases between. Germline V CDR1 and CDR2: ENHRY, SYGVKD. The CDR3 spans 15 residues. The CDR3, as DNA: TGTGCCATCAGTGTTGGGGGACTTAGCACAGATACGCAGTATTTT. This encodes CAISVGGLSTDTQYF.

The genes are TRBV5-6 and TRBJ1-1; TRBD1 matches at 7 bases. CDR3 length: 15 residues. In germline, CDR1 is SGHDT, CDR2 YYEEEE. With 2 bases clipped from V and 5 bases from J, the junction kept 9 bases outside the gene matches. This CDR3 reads CASSLTGARGTEAFF. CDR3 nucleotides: TGTGCCAGCAGCTTAACAGGGGCCAGGGGGACTGAAGCTTTCTTT.

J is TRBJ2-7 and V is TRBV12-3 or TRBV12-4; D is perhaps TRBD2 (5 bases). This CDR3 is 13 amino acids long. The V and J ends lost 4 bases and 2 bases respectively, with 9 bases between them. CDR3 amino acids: CASSSGNTYEQYF. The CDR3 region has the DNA TGTGCCAGCAGTTCGGGGAATACCTACGAGCAGTACTTC.

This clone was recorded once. CDR3 sequence reads: CASSFSGGAREQFF. The DNA for the CDR3 is TGTGCCAGCAGTTTTAGCGGGGGGGCCCGTGAGCAGTTCTTC. The chain combines TRBV28 with TRBJ2-1; 11 bases are shared with TRBD2. Germline-derived CDR1 and CDR2 are MDHEN and SYDVKM. The CDR3 has 14 residues. With 3 bases clipped from V and 9 bases from J, the junction kept 4 bases outside the gene matches.

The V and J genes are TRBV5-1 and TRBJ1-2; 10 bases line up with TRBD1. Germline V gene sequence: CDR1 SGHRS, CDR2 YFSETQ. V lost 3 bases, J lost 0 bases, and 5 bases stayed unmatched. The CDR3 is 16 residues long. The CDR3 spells CASSSRDRGTNYGYTF. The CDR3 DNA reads TGCGCCAGCAGCTCGAGGGACAGGGGCACTAACTATGGCTACACCTTC.